This T cell receptor (beta chain) was identified during a study of cytotoxic CD8 clonotypes in ibrutinib-treated CLL. Study conclusions and caveats: Sustained-remission and progressing patients were not sampled at matched times.

The CDR3 runs to 11 residues. The germline V and J ends were trimmed by 0 bases and 11 bases, with 10 bases remaining between them. Germline V gene lookup returns CDR1 GTSNPN and CDR2 SVGIG (reference sequence). With cryopreserved PBMCs as the source, roughly 2 micrograms of genomic DNA went to TCR beta libraries. This clone was counted a few times. Its antigen is unknown. TCRdb's table, derived via immunoSEQ multiplex PCR, lists solely in-frame clones and lacks some. The table records hundreds of thousands of clones, 60% to 75% of them present only once. This chain joins TRBV30 and TRBJ1-1; maybe TRBD1 (5 bases). The source is a human donor with chronic lymphocytic leukemia. Sequenced material: PBMCs, taken after 24 months of ibrutinib treatment. CDR3 region: CAWSVGTHAFF. The CDR3 coding sequence is TGTGCCTGGAGTGTAGGGACCCACGCTTTCTTT. Full variable domain (remainder filled in from reference TRBV30 and TRBJ1-1): SQTIHQWPATLVQPVGSPLSLECTVEGTSNPNLYWYRQAAGRGLQLLFYSVGIGQISSEVPQNLSASRPQDRQFILSSKKLLLSDSGFYLCAWSVGTHAFFGQGTRLTVV.